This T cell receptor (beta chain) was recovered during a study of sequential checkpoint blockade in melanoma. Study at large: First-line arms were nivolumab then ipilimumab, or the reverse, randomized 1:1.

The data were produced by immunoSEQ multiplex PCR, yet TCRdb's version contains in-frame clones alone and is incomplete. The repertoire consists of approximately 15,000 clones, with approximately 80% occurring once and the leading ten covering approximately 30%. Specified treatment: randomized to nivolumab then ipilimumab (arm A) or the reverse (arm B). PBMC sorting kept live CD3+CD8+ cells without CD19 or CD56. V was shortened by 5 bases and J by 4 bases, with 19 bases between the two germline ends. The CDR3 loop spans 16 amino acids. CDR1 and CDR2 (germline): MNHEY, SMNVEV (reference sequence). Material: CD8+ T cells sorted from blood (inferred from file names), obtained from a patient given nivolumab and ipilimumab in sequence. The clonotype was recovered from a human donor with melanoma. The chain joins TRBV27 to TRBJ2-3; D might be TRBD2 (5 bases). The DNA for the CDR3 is TGTGCCAGCAGTCTGACTATCCCCAAGAGGGCAGATACGCAGTATTTT. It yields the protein CASSLTIPKRADTQYF.